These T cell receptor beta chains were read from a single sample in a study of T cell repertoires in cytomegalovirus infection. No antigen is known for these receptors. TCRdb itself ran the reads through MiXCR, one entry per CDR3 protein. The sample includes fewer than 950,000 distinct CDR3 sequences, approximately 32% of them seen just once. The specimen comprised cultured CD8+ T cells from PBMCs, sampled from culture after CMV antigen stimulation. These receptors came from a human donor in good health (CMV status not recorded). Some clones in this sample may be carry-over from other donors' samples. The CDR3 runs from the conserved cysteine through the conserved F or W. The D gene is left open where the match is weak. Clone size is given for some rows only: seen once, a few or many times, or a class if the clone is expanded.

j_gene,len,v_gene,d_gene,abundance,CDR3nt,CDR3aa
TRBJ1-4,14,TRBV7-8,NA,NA,TGTGCCAGCAGCTTGAGAGCCAAGGATGAAAAACTGTTTTTT,CASSLRAKDEKLFF
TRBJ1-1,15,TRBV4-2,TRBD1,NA,TGTGCCAGCAGCTCCAGACAGGGGGTGAACACTGAAGCTTTCTTT,CASSSRQGVNTEAFF
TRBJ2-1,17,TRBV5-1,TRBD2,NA,TGCGCCAGCAGCTTAAGGGTCCGGGGGGTATCCTACAATGAGCAGTTCTTC,CASSLRVRGVSYNEQFF
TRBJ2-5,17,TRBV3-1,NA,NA,TGTGCCAGCAGCCAAGATATCTGGCAGCAACTTCGGGGGACCCAGTACTTC,CASSQDIWQQLRGTQYF
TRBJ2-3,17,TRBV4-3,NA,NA,TGCGCCAGCAGCCCTGGATGGGGGCCCCTTAGCACAGATACGCAGTATTTT,CASSPGWGPLSTDTQYF
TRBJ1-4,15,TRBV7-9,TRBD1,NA,TGTGCCAGCAGCTTAGCCGGGACAGGGCACGAAAAACTGTTTTTT,CASSLAGTGHEKLFF
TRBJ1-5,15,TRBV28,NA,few,TGTGCCAGCAGGCCCTTCAAAGTGGGCAATCAGCCCCAGCATTTT,CASRPFKVGNQPQHF
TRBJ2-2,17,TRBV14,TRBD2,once,TGTGCCAGCAGCCAAGAGGTAGCGGGGGGCATCACCGGGGAGCTGTTTTTT,CASSQEVAGGITGELFF
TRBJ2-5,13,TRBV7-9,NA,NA,TGTGCCAGCATCCAAAAGGGCAAAGAGACCCAGTACTTC,CASIQKGKETQYF
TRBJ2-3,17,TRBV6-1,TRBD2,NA,TGTGCCAGCAGGGAGTATCCTCTAGCGGGGCTGTCAGATACGCAGTATTTT,CASREYPLAGLSDTQYF
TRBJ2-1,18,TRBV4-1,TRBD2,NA,TGCGCCAGCAGCCAAGATAACCCTAGCGGGGGGCTCTACAATGAGCAGTTCTTC,CASSQDNPSGGLYNEQFF
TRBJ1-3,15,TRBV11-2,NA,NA,TGTGCCAGCAGCTTATCTGGGCTGACCGGAAACACCATATATTTT,CASSLSGLTGNTIYF
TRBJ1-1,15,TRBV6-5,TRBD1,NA,TGTGCCAGCAACTTACCGGGACAGGGGTACACTGAAGCTTTCTTT,CASNLPGQGYTEAFF
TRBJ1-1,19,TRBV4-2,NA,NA,TGTGCCAGCAGTACTAAACCGGTGGCGGGGCACGTCGCCAACACTGAAGCTTTCTTT,CASSTKPVAGHVANTEAFF
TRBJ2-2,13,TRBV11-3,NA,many,TGTGCCAGCAGCTTAGGCTACACCGGGGAGCTGTTTTTT,CASSLGYTGELFF
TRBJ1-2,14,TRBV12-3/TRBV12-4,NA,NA,TGTGCCAGTCTTCCTTTGTCCGCCGACTATGGCTACACCTTC,CASLPLSADYGYTF
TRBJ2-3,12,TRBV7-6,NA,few,TGTGCCAGCAGCCAAGTGGGAGATACGCAGTATTTT,CASSQVGDTQYF
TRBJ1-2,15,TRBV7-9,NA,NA,TGTGCCAACAGCTCCCTCTCCGGATCCCTCTATGGCTACACCTTC,CANSSLSGSLYGYTF
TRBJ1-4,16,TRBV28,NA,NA,TGTGCCAGCAGTTTTTTCTTGAGGCAGGAGGATGAAAAACTGTTTTTT,CASSFFLRQEDEKLFF
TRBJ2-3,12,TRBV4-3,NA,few,TGCGCCAGCAGCCAAGAGGGAAATACGCAGTATTTT,CASSQEGNTQYF
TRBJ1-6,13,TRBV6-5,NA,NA,TGTGCCAGCAGTCCGGGTTCTAGCGGACCCCTCCACTTT,CASSPGSSGPLHF
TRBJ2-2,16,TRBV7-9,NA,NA,TGTGCCAGCAGCTCCGTGCCGCCGGGTCTATCCGGGGAGCTGTTTTTT,CASSSVPPGLSGELFF
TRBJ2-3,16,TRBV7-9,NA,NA,TGTGCCAGCAGCTCGGTGAGCCCCCCCCACACAGATACGCAGTATTTT,CASSSVSPPHTDTQYF
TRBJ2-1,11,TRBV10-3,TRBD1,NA,TGTGCCACACAGGGGGCGGATGAGCAGTTCTTC,CATQGADEQFF
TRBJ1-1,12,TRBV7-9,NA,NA,TGTGCCAGCAACCTCGGGGGAACTGAAGCTTTCTTT,CASNLGGTEAFF
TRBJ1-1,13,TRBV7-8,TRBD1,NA,TGTGCCAGCAGCCCCGGGACAGCCGGCATGACTTTCTTT,CASSPGTAGMTFF
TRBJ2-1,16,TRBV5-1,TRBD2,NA,TGCGCCAGCAGCTTGCCAGCTAGCGGGACTGGAAATGAGCAGTTCTTC,CASSLPASGTGNEQFF
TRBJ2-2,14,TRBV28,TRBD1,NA,TGTGCCAGCAGACCGGGACAGGCTCCCGGGGAGCTGTTTTTT,CASRPGQAPGELFF
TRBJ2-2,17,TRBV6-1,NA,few,TGTGCCAGCAGTGAATTTCAGGGGAGGTCGGACACCGGGGAGCTGTTTTTT,CASSEFQGRSDTGELFF
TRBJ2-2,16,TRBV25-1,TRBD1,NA,TGTGCCAGCAGTGAAATCAGGGGGCCGAACACCGGGGAGCTGTTTTTT,CASSEIRGPNTGELFF
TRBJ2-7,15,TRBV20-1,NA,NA,TGCAGTGCTAGAGATAGGAGCGCCATGGTCCACGAGCAGTACTTC,CSARDRSAMVHEQYF
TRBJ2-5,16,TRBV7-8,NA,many,TGTGCCAGCAGCTTACGGGCCCTGGGACCGTGGGAGACCCAGTACTTC,CASSLRALGPWETQYF
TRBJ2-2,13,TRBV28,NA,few,TGTGCCAGCGACCAAGCCAACACCGGGGAGCTGTTTTTT,CASDQANTGELFF
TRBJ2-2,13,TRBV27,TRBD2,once,TGTGCCGTCGGTAGCGGGGGGCCCGGGGAGCTGTTTTTT,CAVGSGGPGELFF
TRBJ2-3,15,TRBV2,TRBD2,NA,TGTGCCAGCAGTGAAGAGCGGGGGCCAAGGGATACGCAGTATTTT,CASSEERGPRDTQYF
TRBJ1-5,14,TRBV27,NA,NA,TGTGCCAGCAGCCACACCGGGAACAATCAGCCCCAGCATTTT,CASSHTGNNQPQHF
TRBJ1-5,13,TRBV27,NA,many,TGTGCCAGCAGTTTATCCCGCAATCAGCCCCAGCATTTT,CASSLSRNQPQHF
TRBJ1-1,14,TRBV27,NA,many,TGTGCCAGCAGCTATACAGGAGGGAACACTGAAGCTTTCTTT,CASSYTGGNTEAFF
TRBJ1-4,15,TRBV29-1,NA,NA,TGCAGCGTTGAAGAAGGTGGCAGAAGTTATGAAAAACTGTTTTTT,CSVEEGGRSYEKLFF
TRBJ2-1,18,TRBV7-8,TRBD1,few,TGTGCCAGCAGCTCCCTACATCCGGGACAGGGGGCAAGGAATGAGCAGTTCTTC,CASSSLHPGQGARNEQFF
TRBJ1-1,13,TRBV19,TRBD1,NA,TGTGCCAGTGGGACAGGGGTTGGCACTGAAGCTTTCTTT,CASGTGVGTEAFF
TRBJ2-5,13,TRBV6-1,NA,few,TGTGCCAGCAGCCAACCACCGGGAGAGACCCAGTACTTC,CASSQPPGETQYF
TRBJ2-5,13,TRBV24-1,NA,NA,TGTGCCACTTCTACGGGGCGGCAAGAGACCCAGTACTTC,CATSTGRQETQYF
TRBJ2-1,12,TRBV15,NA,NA,TGTGTTACCCGGGAGGGGGCAGGTGAGCAGTTCTTC,CVTREGAGEQFF
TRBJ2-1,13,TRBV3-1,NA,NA,TGTGCCAGCAGCCAATCTGGTGGCAATGAGCAGTTCTTC,CASSQSGGNEQFF
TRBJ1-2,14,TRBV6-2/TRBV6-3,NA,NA,TGTGCCAGCAGTTATTCTACAGGGCTATCGGACTACACCTTC,CASSYSTGLSDYTF
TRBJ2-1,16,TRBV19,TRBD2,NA,TGTGCCAGTAGTATAGATTTCGCTAGCGGCTACAATGAGCAGTTCTTC,CASSIDFASGYNEQFF
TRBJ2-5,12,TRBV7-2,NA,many,TGTGCCAGCAGCCTGTACCAAGAGACCCAGTACTTC,CASSLYQETQYF
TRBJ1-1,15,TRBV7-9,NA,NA,TGTGCCAGCAGCATTCGGCCCGCCGGTAGGGGTGAAGCTTTCTTT,CASSIRPAGRGEAFF
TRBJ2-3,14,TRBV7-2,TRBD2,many,TGTGCCAGCAGCCCTTCGGGGGGTATAGATACGCAGTATTTT,CASSPSGGIDTQYF
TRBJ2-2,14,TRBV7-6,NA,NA,TGTGCCAGCAGCCCCCTCGGGGACCCCGGGGAGCTGTTTTTT,CASSPLGDPGELFF
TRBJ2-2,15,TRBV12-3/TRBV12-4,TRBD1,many,TGTGCCAGCAGTTTAAAGGGGGCGAGGACCGGGGAGCTGTTTTTT,CASSLKGARTGELFF
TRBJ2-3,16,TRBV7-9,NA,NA,TGTGCCAGCAGCCAGTGGCAGGGGGGAGTCACAGATACGCAGTATTTT,CASSQWQGGVTDTQYF
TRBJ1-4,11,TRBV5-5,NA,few,TGTGCCAGCAGCTTGAACTCCCGTCCGTTTTTT,CASSLNSRPFF
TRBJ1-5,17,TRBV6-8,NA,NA,TGTGCCAGCAACCCGTCGGGGGCAGGGTTTGGAAATCAGCCCCAGCATTTT,CASNPSGAGFGNQPQHF
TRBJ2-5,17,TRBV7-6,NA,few,TGTGCCAGCAGCTTAGAGTCGGTTCTACGAGGGGGAGAGACCCAGTACTTC,CASSLESVLRGGETQYF
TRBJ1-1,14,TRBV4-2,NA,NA,TGTGCCAGCAGCGCGGACAACCTGAACACTGAAGCTTTCTTT,CASSADNLNTEAFF